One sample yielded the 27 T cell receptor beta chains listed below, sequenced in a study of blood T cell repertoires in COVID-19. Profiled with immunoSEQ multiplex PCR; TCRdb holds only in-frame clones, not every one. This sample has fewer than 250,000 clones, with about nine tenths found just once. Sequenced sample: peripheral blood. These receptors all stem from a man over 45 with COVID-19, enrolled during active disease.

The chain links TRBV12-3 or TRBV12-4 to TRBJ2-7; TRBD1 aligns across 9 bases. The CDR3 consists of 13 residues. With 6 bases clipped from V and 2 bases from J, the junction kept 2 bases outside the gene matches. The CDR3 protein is CASRRTGAYEQYF. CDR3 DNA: TGTGCCAGCAGGAGGACAGGGGCCTACGAGCAGTACTTC.

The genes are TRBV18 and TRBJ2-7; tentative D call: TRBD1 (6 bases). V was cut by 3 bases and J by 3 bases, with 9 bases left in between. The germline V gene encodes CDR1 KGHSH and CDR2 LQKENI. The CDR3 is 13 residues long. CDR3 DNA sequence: TGTGCCAGCTCACCTCAGGGGAGCTACGAGCAGTACTTC. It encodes CASSPQGSYEQYF.

This chain's CDR3 is CATSRTSSYNEQFF. CDR3 coding DNA: TGTGCCACCTCCAGAACCAGTTCCTACAATGAGCAGTTCTTC. The genes are TRBV5-4 and TRBJ2-1, with D hard to call. The germline gives CDR1 SGHNT, CDR2 YYREEE (reference sequence). Trimming removed 9 bases at V and 1 base at J, with 14 bases between. This CDR3 spans 14 amino acids.

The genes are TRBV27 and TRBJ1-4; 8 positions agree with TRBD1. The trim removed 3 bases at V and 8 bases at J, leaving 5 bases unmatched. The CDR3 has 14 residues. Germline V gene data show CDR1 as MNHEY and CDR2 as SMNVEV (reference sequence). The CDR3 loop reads CASSFGTGQEKLFF. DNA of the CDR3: TGTGCCAGCAGTTTTGGGACAGGCCAAGAAAAACTGTTTTTT.

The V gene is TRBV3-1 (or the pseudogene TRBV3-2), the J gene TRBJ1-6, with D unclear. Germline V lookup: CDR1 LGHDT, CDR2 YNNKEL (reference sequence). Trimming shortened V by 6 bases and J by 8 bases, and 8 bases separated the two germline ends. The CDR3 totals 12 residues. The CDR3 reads CASRSDDSPLHF. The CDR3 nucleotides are TGTGCCAGCAGGTCAGATGATTCACCCCTCCACTTT.

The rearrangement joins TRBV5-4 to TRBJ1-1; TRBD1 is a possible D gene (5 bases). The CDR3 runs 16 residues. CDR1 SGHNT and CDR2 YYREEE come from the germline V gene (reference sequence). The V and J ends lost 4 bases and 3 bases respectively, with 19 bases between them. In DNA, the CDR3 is TGTGCCAGCAGCCCGGAGGGGCAGAATAGGTACACTGAAGCTTTCTTT. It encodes CASSPEGQNRYTEAFF. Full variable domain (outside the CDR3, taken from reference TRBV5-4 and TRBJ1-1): ETGVTQSPTHLIKTRGQQVTLRCSSQSGHNTVSWYQQALGQGPQFIFQYYREEENGRGNFPPRFSGLQFPNYSSELNVNALELDDSALYLCASSPEGQNRYTEAFFGQGTRLTVV.

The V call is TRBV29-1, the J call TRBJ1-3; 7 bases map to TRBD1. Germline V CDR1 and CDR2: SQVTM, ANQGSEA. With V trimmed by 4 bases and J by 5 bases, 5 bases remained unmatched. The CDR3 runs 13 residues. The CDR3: CSVVAQGRNTIYF. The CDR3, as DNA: TGCAGCGTTGTAGCACAGGGGCGAAACACCATATATTTT.

The CDR3 DNA is TGTGCCAGCAGCCCGCCGGGACTAGCAAGGAAGCAGTACTTC. Translated, it gives CASSPPGLARKQYF. This sequence joins TRBV11-2 and TRBJ2-7, with 9 bases that match TRBD2. The CDR3 loop spans 14 amino acids. Germline-derived CDR1 and CDR2 are SGHAT and FQNNGV. The trim removed 5 bases at V and 8 bases at J, leaving 10 bases unmatched.

This CDR3 is CASSGLDNTEAFF. In DNA form, the CDR3 reads TGTGCCAGCAGTGGGTTAGATAACACTGAAGCTTTCTTT. This chain links TRBV2 with TRBJ1-1, with D unresolved. This CDR3 has 13 amino acids. V was clipped by 4 bases and J by 2 bases, with 8 bases between them. In germline, CDR1 is SNHLY, CDR2 FYNNEI.

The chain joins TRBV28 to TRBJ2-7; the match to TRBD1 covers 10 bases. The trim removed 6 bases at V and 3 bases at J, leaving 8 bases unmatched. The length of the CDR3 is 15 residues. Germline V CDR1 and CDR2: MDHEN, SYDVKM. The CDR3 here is CASRPGQGTYYEQYF. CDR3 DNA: TGTGCCAGCAGGCCGGGACAGGGGACCTACTACGAGCAGTACTTC.

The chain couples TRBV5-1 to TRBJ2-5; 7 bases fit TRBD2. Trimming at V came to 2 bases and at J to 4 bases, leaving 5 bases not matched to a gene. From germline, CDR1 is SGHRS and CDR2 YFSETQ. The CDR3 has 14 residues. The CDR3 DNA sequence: TGCGCCAGCAGCTTTAACTGGGGGGGAGAGACCCAGTACTTC. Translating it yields CASSFNWGGETQYF.

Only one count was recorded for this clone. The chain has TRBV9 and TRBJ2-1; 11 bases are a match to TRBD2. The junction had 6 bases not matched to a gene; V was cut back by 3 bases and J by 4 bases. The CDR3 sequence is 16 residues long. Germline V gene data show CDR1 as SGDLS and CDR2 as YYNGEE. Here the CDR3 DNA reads TGTGCCAGCAGCGCCTTGGGACTAGCGGCTTACAATGAGCAGTTCTTC. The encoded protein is CASSALGLAAYNEQFF.

The CDR3: CASSRGLAGEGTGELFF. For the CDR3, the DNA is TGTGCCAGCAGCAGAGGACTAGCGGGAGAGGGCACCGGGGAGCTGTTTTTT. V and J are TRBV7-3 and TRBJ2-2; the match to TRBD2 covers 13 bases. Unmatched junction bases numbered 7, after V lost 5 bases and J lost 4 bases. The CDR3 loop spans 17 amino acids. The germline gives CDR1 SGHTA, CDR2 FQGTGA. Full variable domain (remainder filled in from reference TRBV7-3 and TRBJ2-2): GAGVSQTPSNKVTEKGKYVELRCDPISGHTALYWYRQSLGQGPEFLIYFQGTGAADDSGLPNDRFFAVRPEGSVSTLKIQRTERGDSAVYLCASSRGLAGEGTGELFFGEGSRLTVL.

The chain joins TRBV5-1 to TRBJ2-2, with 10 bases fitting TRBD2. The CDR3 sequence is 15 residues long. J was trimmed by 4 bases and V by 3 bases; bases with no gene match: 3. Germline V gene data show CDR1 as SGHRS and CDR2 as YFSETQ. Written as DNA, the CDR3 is TGCGCCAGCAGCTGGCCTAGCGGGGGCACCGGGGAGCTGTTTTTT. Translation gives CASSWPSGGTGELFF. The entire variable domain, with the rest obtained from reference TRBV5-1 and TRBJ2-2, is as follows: KAGVTQTPRYLIKTRGQQVTLSCSPISGHRSVSWYQQTPGQGLQFLFEYFSETQRNKGNFPGRFSGRQFSNSRSEMNVSTLELGDSALYLCASSWPSGGTGELFFGEGSRLTVL.

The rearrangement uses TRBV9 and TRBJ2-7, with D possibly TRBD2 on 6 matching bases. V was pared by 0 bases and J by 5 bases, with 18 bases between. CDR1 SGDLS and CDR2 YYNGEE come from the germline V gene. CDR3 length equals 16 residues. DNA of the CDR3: TGTGCCAGCAGCGTAGGGAGGGGCCCGGGGGAGGACGAGCAGTACTTC. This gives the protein CASSVGRGPGEDEQYF.

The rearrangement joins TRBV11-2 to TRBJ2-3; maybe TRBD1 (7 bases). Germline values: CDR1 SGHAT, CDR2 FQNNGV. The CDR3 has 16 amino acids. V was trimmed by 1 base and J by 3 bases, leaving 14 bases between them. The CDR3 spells CASSLGAGQRTDTQYF. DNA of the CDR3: TGTGCCAGCAGCTTAGGGGCGGGACAGAGGACAGATACGCAGTATTTT.

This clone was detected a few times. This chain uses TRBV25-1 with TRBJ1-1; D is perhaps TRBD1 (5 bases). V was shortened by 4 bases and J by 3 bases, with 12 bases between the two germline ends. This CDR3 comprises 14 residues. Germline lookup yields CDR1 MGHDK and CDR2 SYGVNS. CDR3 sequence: CASSGWGTDTEAFF. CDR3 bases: TGTGCCAGCAGTGGCTGGGGCACAGACACTGAAGCTTTCTTT.

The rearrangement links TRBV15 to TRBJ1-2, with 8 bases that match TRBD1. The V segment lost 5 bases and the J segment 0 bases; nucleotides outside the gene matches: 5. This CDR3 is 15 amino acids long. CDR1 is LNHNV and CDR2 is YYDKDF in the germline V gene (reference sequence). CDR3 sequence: CATSQPQGANYGYTF. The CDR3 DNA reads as TGTGCCACCAGCCAACCACAGGGGGCTAACTATGGCTACACCTTC. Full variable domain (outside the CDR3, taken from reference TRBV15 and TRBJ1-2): DAMVIQNPRYQVTQFGKPVTLSCSQTLNHNVMYWYQQKSSQAPKLLFHYYDKDFNNEADTPDNFQSRRPNTSFCFLDIRSPGLGDTAMYLCATSQPQGANYGYTFGSGTRLTVV.

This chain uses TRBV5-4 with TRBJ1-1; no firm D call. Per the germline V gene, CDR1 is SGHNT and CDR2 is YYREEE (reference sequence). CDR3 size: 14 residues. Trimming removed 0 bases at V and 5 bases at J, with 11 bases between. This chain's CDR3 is CASSLAGLYTEAFF. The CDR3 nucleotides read TGTGCCAGCAGCTTGGCGGGGTTGTATACTGAAGCTTTCTTT.

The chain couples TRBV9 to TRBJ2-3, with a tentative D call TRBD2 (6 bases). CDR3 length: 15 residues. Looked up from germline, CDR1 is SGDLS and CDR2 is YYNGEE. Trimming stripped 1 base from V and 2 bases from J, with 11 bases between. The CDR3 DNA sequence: TGTGCCAGCAGCGTAAGGGCTAGCGACACAGATACGCAGTATTTT. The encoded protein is CASSVRASDTDTQYF.

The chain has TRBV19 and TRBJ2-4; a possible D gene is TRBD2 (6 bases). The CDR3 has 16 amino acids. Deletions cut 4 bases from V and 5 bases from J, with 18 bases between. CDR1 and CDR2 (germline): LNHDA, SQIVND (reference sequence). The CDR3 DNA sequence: TGTGCCAGTAGTAGGGGACTCTCACTGGGGGAAAACATTCAGTACTTC. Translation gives CASSRGLSLGENIQYF.

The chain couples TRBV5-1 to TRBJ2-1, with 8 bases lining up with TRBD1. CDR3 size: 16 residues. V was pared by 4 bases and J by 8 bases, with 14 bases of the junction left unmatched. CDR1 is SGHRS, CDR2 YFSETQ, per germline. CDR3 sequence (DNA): TGCGCCAGCAGCATCGGACAGGGAGGTTCATTGGATGAGCAGTTCTTC. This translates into CASSIGQGGSLDEQFF.

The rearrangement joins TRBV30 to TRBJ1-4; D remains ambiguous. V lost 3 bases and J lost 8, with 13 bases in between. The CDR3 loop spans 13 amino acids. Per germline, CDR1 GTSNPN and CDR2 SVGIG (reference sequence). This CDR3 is CAWRRKAWEKLFF. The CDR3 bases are TGTGCCTGGAGACGGAAAGCGTGGGAAAAACTGTTTTTT.

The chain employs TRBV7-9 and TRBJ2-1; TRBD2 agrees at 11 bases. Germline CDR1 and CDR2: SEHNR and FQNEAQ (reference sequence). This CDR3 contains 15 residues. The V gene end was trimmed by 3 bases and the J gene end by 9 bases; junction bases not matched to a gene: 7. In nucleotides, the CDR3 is TGTGCCAGCAGCTTTAGCGGGGGGGCCTTATCTGAGCAGTTCTTC. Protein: CASSFSGGALSEQFF.

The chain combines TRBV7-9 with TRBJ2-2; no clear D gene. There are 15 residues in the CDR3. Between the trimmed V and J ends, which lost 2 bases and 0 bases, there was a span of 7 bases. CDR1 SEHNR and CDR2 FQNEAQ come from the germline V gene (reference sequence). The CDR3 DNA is TGTGCCAGCAGCTTAAAACTGACGAACACCGGGGAGCTGTTTTTT. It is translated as CASSLKLTNTGELFF.

This chain's CDR3 is CASSPGTGGTYEQYF. The CDR3 DNA sequence: TGTGCCAGCTCACCAGGGACAGGGGGCACCTACGAGCAGTACTTC. The rearrangement uses TRBV18 and TRBJ2-7, with 12 bases identical to TRBD1. CDR1 and CDR2 (germline): KGHSH, LQKENI. This CDR3 has 15 amino acids. Germline trimming cut 2 bases from V and 2 bases from J; bases unmatched to any gene: 1.

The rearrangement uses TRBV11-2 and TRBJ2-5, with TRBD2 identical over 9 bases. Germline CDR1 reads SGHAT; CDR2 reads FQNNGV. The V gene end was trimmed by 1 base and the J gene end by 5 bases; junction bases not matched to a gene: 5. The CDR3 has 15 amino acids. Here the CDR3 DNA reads TGTGCCAGCAGCTTAGGCTCGGCGGGGGGGGAGACCCAGTACTTC. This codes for CASSLGSAGGETQYF.